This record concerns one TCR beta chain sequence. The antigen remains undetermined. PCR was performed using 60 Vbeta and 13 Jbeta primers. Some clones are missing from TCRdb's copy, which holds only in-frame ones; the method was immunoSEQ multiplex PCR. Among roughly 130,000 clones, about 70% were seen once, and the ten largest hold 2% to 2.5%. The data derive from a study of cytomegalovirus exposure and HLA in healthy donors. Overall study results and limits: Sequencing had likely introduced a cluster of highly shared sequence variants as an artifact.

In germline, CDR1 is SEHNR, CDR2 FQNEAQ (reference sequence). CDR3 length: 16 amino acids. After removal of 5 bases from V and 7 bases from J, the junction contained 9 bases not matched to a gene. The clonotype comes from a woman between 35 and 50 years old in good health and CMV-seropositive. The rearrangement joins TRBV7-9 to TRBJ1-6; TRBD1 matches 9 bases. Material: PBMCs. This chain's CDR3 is CASSLETGGENSPLHF. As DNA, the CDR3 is TGTGCCAGCAGCCTAGAGACAGGGGGTGAGAATTCACCCCTCCACTTT.